The sequence of this T cell receptor beta chain was determined in a study of regulatory T cells in long-lasting Graves disease. The CDR3 is 9 residues long. Trimming shortened V by 4 bases and J by 11 bases, and 2 bases separated the two germline ends. Germline V lookup: CDR1 SGHTA, CDR2 FQGNSA. As for time point: newly diagnosed GD, antithyroid drugs for less than 3 months. The TCR library was made from RNA extracted from PBMCs. Through Arm-PCR of CDR3 regions and iRepertoire HTBI primers, TCR beta libraries were built. TCRdb processed the multiplex PCR reads anew with MiXCR; each CDR3 protein has one entry. Of about 540,000 distinct CDR3 sequences in the sample, roughly 12% were seen once. This same sample was also part of a study on T cells in Graves' hyperthyroidism and ophthalmopathy. That paper notes: Hyperthyroidism patients were newly diagnosed, had disease duration under 2 months, and were aged 18 to 65 years. HTBI primers drove first-round RT-PCR of the TCR CDR3.

This clonotype was obtained from a man aged 25-45 years with Graves disease. This chain joins TRBV7-2 and TRBJ2-2; D is ambiguous. Sequenced here: peripheral blood mononuclear cells (PBMCs), sampled at new diagnosis, from a patient treated with antithyroid drugs. This CDR3 reads CASSSELFF. The DNA for the CDR3 is TGTGCCAGCAGCTCCGAGCTGTTTTTT.